The 20 T cell receptor beta chains below all came from one sample that was sequenced in a study of vaccination effects on CD4 cells after COVID-19. Repertoires were generated with immunoSEQ multiplex PCR, while TCRdb's copy carries only in-frame clones and drops some. The sample carries about 59,000 clones, 78% recorded once. After expansion with viral peptide pools in the ViraFEST assay, antigen-specific CD4+ T cells were sequenced. Cells that had been cultured for 10 days were the source of isolated CD4+ T cells. Vaccination of participants consisted of two doses of either the BNT162b2 or mRNA-1273 vaccine. No cognate antigen is known for these TCRs. The specimen was CD4+ T cells from PBMCs cultured with HCoV-OC43 spike peptides, collected after COVID-19 vaccination. Subset reported: HCoV-OC43 spike overlapping peptide pool stimulation. These receptors were obtained from a human donor who received a COVID-19 vaccine.

This chain connects TRBV5-6 to TRBJ2-5, with unresolved D. Trimming took off 3 bases at V and 7 bases at J, with 10 bases between the two ends. Germline V gene lookup returns CDR1 SGHDT and CDR2 YYEEEE. CDR3 length equals 12 residues. The CDR3 reads CASSSLPGTQYF. The CDR3 nucleotides read TGTGCCAGCAGCTCTCTACCCGGGACCCAGTACTTC. The complete variable domain, with remaining parts taken from reference TRBV5-6 and TRBJ2-5, reads DAGVTQSPTHLIKTRGQQVTLRCSPKSGHDTVSWYQQALGQGPQFIFQYYEEEERQRGNFPDRFSGHQFPNYSSELNVNALLLGDSALYLCASSSLPGTQYFGPGTRLLVL.

The rearrangement uses TRBV19 and TRBJ2-3; no definite D call. Germline CDR1 and CDR2: LNHDA and SQIVND (reference sequence). V shed 6 bases and J shed 3 bases, with 13 bases lying between them. This CDR3 is 14 amino acids long. The CDR3 here is CASRGKWNTDTQYF. In DNA, the CDR3 is TGTGCCAGTAGGGGCAAGTGGAATACAGATACGCAGTATTTT.

CDR3 protein: CASSRGSSGNTIYF. The DNA for the CDR3 is TGTGCCAGTTCCCGGGGTAGCTCTGGAAACACCATATATTTT. The chain couples TRBV6-5 to TRBJ1-3, with D uncertain. There are 14 residues in the CDR3. Trimming stripped 9 bases from V and 0 bases from J, with 12 bases between. CDR1 is MNHEY, CDR2 SVGAGI, per germline.

The V and J genes are TRBV19 and TRBJ1-3, with unresolved D. CDR1 and CDR2 (germline): LNHDA, SQIVND (reference sequence). V lost 4 bases and J 4 bases, leaving 17 bases between the germline ends. The CDR3 is 16 amino acids. CDR3 sequence: CASSTRASTAGNTIYF. CDR3 DNA sequence: TGTGCCAGTAGTACGAGAGCCTCAACAGCGGGAAACACCATATATTTT.

The chain recombines TRBV24-1 with TRBJ2-3; 15 bases agree with TRBD2. Germline V gene sequence: CDR1 KGHDR, CDR2 SFDVKD. This CDR3 region has 19 residues. J was trimmed by 4 bases and V by 3 bases; bases with no gene match: 10. This CDR3 reads CATSDPGLAGGYNSDTQYF. The CDR3 nucleotides read TGTGCCACCAGTGATCCGGGACTAGCGGGGGGTTACAACTCAGATACGCAGTATTTT.

This rearrangement joins TRBV19 to TRBJ1-1; 7 bases agree with TRBD1. With V trimmed by 3 bases and J by 5 bases, 15 bases remained unmatched. In germline, CDR1 is LNHDA, CDR2 SQIVND (reference sequence). The CDR3 runs 17 residues. CDR3 loop: CASSMDLTGTVKTEAFF. In nucleotides, the CDR3 is TGTGCCAGTAGTATGGATTTAACCGGGACAGTAAAGACTGAAGCTTTCTTT.

This chain joins TRBV24-1 and TRBJ1-2, with 7 nucleotides matching TRBD1. Germline V gene data show CDR1 as KGHDR and CDR2 as SFDVKD. Trimming took 6 bases from V and 2 from J; bases not matched to a gene: 5. CDR3 length: 14 amino acids. CDR3: CATSTGTENYGYTF. CDR3 bases: TGTGCCACCAGTACCGGGACAGAGAACTATGGCTACACCTTC.

The chain is built from TRBV6-5 and TRBJ1-5; tentative D call: TRBD1 (5 bases). V lost 6 bases and J 6 bases, leaving 15 bases between the germline ends. From germline, CDR1 is MNHEY and CDR2 SVGAGI. There are 14 residues in the CDR3. In DNA form, the CDR3 reads TGTGCCAGCAGAGGGGCCGGCCCTTCTCAGCCCCAGCATTTT. This codes for CASRGAGPSQPQHF.

The gene calls are TRBV14 and TRBJ2-1; TRBD2 aligns across 11 bases. CDR1 is SGHDN and CDR2 is FVKESK in the germline V gene. This CDR3 is built from 18 residues. The V and J ends lost 1 base and 2 bases, in that order; junction bases with no gene match: 7. The CDR3 loop reads CASSQGVAGGFPYNEQFF. The CDR3 coding sequence is TGTGCCAGCAGCCAAGGAGTAGCGGGGGGGTTCCCCTACAATGAGCAGTTCTTC.

The V gene is TRBV19, the J gene TRBJ1-1, with D tentatively TRBD1 (5 bases). V lost 3 bases and J 1 base, leaving 9 bases between the germline ends. The CDR3 has 14 amino acids. The V gene's germline CDR1 is LNHDA and CDR2 SQIVND (reference sequence). Here the CDR3 DNA reads TGTGCCAGTAGTATCGGGGGTGCGAACACTGAAGCTTTCTTT. Its protein is CASSIGGANTEAFF.

This clone showed up just a few times. This chain joins TRBV3-1 (or the pseudogene TRBV3-2) and TRBJ2-2; D possibly corresponds to TRBD1 (5 bases). Trimming pared 4 bases from V and 7 bases from J, leaving 10 bases between. The CDR3 is made up of 13 amino acids. The germline V gene encodes CDR1 LGHDT and CDR2 YNNKEL (reference sequence). The CDR3 sequence is CASSPSGIGELFF. In DNA, the CDR3 is TGTGCCAGCAGCCCATCAGGGATCGGGGAGCTGTTTTTT.

The chain combines TRBV19 with TRBJ2-2; 14 bases agree with TRBD2. Trimming took 7 bases from V and 3 from J; bases not matched to a gene: 4. Germline V gene data show CDR1 as LNHDA and CDR2 as SQIVND (reference sequence). This CDR3 has 16 amino acids. DNA for the CDR3: TGTGCCAGTATACGGACTAGCGGGGGGTACACCGGGGAGCTGTTTTTT. Its translation: CASIRTSGGYTGELFF. The full variable domain, its missing parts supplied by reference TRBV19 and TRBJ2-2, is DGGITQSPKYLFRKEGQNVTLSCEQNLNHDAMYWYRQDPGQGLRLIYYSQIVNDFQKGDIAEGYSVSREKKESFPLTVTSAQKNPTAFYLCASIRTSGGYTGELFFGEGSRLTVL.

The rearrangement links TRBV7-2 to TRBJ1-5; no reliable D call. The CDR3 sequence is 13 residues long. The V end lost 2 bases, the J end lost 5 bases, and 7 bases lay between the germline ends. The germline gives CDR1 SGHTA, CDR2 FQGNSA. Here the CDR3 DNA reads TGTGCCAGCAGCTTACAGTGGGATCAGCCCCAGCATTTT. This encodes CASSLQWDQPQHF.

The chain carries TRBV7-3 and TRBJ2-2, with D perhaps being TRBD1 or TRBD2 (5 bases each). V lost 2 bases, J lost 0 bases, and 10 bases lay in between. Germline CDR1 and CDR2: SGHTA and FQGTGA. The CDR3 sequence is 16 residues long. The DNA of the CDR3 is TGTGCCAGCAGCTTAGGGGTGGGGGCGAACACCGGGGAGCTGTTTTTT. Translated, it gives CASSLGVGANTGELFF.

This sequence joins TRBV6-4 and TRBJ2-1, with 9 positions matching TRBD1. Germline-derived CDR1 and CDR2 are MRHNA and SNTAGT. The CDR3 has 16 amino acids. V shed 5 bases, J shed 7 bases, and the junction held 12 bases outside the gene matches. The CDR3 nucleotides read TGTGCCAGCAGTCTTAGAACCGGGACAGGGCAAAATGAGCAGTTCTTC. Translated, it gives CASSLRTGTGQNEQFF.

The V call is TRBV2, the J call TRBJ2-7; D assignment may be TRBD1 or TRBD2 (6 bases each). There are 13 residues in the CDR3. Trimming shortened V by 7 bases and J by 6 bases, and 16 bases separated the two germline ends. Germline CDR1 SNHLY, CDR2 FYNNEI. The CDR3 DNA reads TGTGCCAGCACGGGGGCGGCAGGGAGCGAGCAGTACGTC. This sequence encodes CASTGAAGSEQYV.

To note about this clone: One junction end does not reproduce the germline sequence, and a read error may be involved. V and J are TRBV18 and TRBJ2-3, with 11 nucleotides matching TRBD2. The CDR3 length is 16 residues. From germline, CDR1 is KGHSH and CDR2 LQKENI. CDR3 protein: CASSPRLAGGPDPQYF. CDR3 coding DNA: TGTGCCAGCTCACCAAGGCTAGCGGGGGGCCCAGATCCGCAGTATTTT.

The chain employs TRBV5-4 and TRBJ1-6, with D possibly TRBD1 on 5 matching bases. Trimming stripped 2 bases from V and 0 bases from J, with 12 bases between. The length of the CDR3 is 17 residues. In germline, CDR1 is SGHNT, CDR2 YYREEE (reference sequence). This chain's CDR3 is CASSLGAPNSYNSPLHF. In DNA form, the CDR3 reads TGTGCCAGCAGCTTAGGGGCCCCGAACTCCTATAATTCACCCCTCCACTTT.

The chain carries TRBV18 and TRBJ1-4; 10 bases are a match to TRBD1. V shed 3 bases, J shed 0 bases, and the junction held 1 base outside the gene matches. This CDR3 is 16 amino acids long. Germline CDR1 is KGHSH and CDR2 is LQKENI. The CDR3: CASSPGQGATNEKLFF. The CDR3 DNA is TGTGCCAGCTCACCTGGACAGGGGGCAACTAATGAAAAACTGTTTTTT.

The V gene is TRBV29-1, the J gene TRBJ1-4, with D perhaps matching TRBD1 (6 bases). Germline V CDR1 and CDR2: SQVTM, ANQGSEA. This CDR3 is 13 amino acids long. The V end was cut by 3 bases, the J end by 8 bases, with 13 bases between. The CDR3 DNA follows: TGCAGCGTTGAGACAGGCTTCCGCGAAAAACTGTTTTTT. It yields the protein CSVETGFREKLFF.